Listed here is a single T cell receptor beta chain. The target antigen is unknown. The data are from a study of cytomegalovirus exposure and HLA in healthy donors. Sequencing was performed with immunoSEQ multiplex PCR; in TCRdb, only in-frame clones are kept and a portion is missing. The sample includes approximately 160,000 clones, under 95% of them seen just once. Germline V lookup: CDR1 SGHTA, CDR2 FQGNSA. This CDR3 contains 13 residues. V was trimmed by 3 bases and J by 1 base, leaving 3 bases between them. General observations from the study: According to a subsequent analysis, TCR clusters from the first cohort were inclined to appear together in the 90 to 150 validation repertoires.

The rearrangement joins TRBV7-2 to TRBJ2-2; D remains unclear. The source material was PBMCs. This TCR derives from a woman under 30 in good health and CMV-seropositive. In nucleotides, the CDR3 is TGTGCCAGCAGCTTTAAGAACACCGGGGAGCTGTTTTTT. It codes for CASSFKNTGELFF.